These 29 T cell receptor beta chains share one sample of origin, sequenced in a study of blood T cells in healthy people across ages (dated by TCRdb to 2015 to 2017). The method behind the library was 5' RACE. The data were produced on an Illumina HiSeq 2500. The second PCR ran for about 6 to 12 cycles and used a J-beta primer mix along with a sample-barcoded 5' primer. Using fastp at Q25 and MiXCR, TCRdb reprocessed the public reads and kept productive beta chains. Every CDR3 protein is listed once, alongside the most common genes and DNA of its rows. The sample table records more than 800,000 distinct CDR3 sequences; under 35% of these occur just once. The ten largest make up roughly 17% of the sample. The specimen was blood. All receptors come from a woman of 80 years or more in good health.

The chain has TRBV7-8 and TRBJ2-5; D not certain. The J call may be in error: the DNA end matches TRBJ2-7 better. The CDR3 is 15 residues long. Germline CDR1 reads SGHVS; CDR2 reads FQNEAQ. The CDR3 reads CASSLEGRVRSEQYF. The CDR3 DNA sequence: TGTGCCAGCAGCTTAGAGGGCAGAGTCCGGTCCGAGCAGTACTTC.

Note on this clonotype: This may stem from a read error, because a much larger clone lies one nucleotide away. This chain connects TRBV5-6 to TRBJ2-7; D is unclear. This CDR3 contains 15 residues. The germline CDR1 and CDR2 sequences are SGHDT and YYEEEE. Deletions cut 3 bases from V and 4 bases from J, with 17 bases between. The CDR3, as DNA: TGTGCCAGCAGCTCGTGGTCCCCCAGCCTATACGAGCAGTACTTC. It specifies CASSSWSPSLYEQYF.

This clonotype was observed at least ten times. This sequence joins TRBV4-3 and TRBJ2-7; the D is unclear. V lost 0 bases and J 3 bases, leaving 18 bases between the germline ends. Germline assignment: CDR1 LGHNA and CDR2 YSLEER. The length of the CDR3 is 17 residues. CDR3 in DNA: TGCGCCAGCAGCCAAGATAGAGTTGGCGGCCGAAACTACGAGCAGTACTTC. Its protein product is CASSQDRVGGRNYEQYF.

This clonotype has only a few counts. Being one base from a much bigger clone, this may be a read error. CDR3 residues: CSTHPGPSDNEQYF. CDR3 in DNA: TGCAGTACCCATCCGGGACCATCCGACAATGAGCAGTACTTC. The chain joins TRBV20-1 to TRBJ2-5; D possibly uses TRBD1 or TRBD2 (5 bases each). CDR3 length: 14 residues. Germline V lookup: CDR1 DFQATT, CDR2 SNEGSKA (reference sequence). The V gene lost 8 bases and the J gene lost 11 bases, with 27 bases spanning the gap.

Concerning this clonotype itself: The junction differs from germline at one of its ends, possibly a read error. The CDR3 DNA is TGTGCCAGCAGTTCGCCCTACGGACAGGTTAATTCACCCCCCCACTTT. This sequence encodes CASSSPYGQVNSPPHF. This chain links TRBV6-2 or TRBV6-3 with TRBJ1-6; 7 nucleotides match TRBD1. CDR3 length: 16 amino acids. Per the germline V gene, CDR1 is MNHEY and CDR2 is SVGEGT.

This clonotype was counted ten times or more. Given a much more abundant clone one base away, this may be a read error. This chain joins TRBV25-1 and TRBJ2-7; 8 bases are a match to TRBD2. The V and J ends lost 6 bases and 3 bases, in that order; junction bases with no gene match: 10. The CDR3 is 15 residues long. Germline values: CDR1 MGHDK, CDR2 SYGVNS. CDR3: CASSDRGGGRYEQYF. CDR3 bases: TGTGCCAGCAGCGATCGGGGCGGGGGGCGCTACGAGCAGTACTTC.

This clonotype was detected many times. The chain carries TRBV7-9 and TRBJ2-5; no clear D. Trimming stripped 5 bases from V and 5 bases from J, with 18 bases between. Germline-derived CDR1 and CDR2 are SEHNR and FQNEAQ (reference sequence). CDR3 length: 15 amino acids. The CDR3 DNA sequence: TGTGCCAGCAGCCCGAACGGAAACGAAGGGGAGACCCAGTACTTC. This sequence encodes CASSPNGNEGETQYF.

The V call is TRBV27, the J call TRBJ2-2; D is perhaps TRBD1 or TRBD2 (5 bases each). The CDR3 is 17 amino acids. CDR1 MNHEY and CDR2 SMNVEV come from the germline V gene (reference sequence). With 0 bases removed from V and 2 bases from J, the gap between germline ends came to 13 bases. The CDR3 DNA follows: TGTGCCAGCAGTTTATCGACGGGGCGACTTAACACCGGGGAGCTGTTTTTT. Amino acid sequence: CASSLSTGRLNTGELFF.

There are many counts of this clonotype. V usage is TRBV20-1 and J usage is TRBJ2-4, with TRBD1 matching 8 bases. Germline lookup yields CDR1 DFQATT and CDR2 SNEGSKA (reference sequence). V gave up 0 bases and J gave up 5 bases; unmatched junction bases: 6. The CDR3 consists of 15 residues. The CDR3 nucleotides read TGCAGTGCTAGAGAAGGGCAGGGGGCGGAAAACATTCAGTACTTC. As protein: CSAREGQGAENIQYF.

Many counts were recorded for this clonotype. The V call is TRBV7-2, the J call TRBJ2-3, with 8 bases that match TRBD1. This CDR3 region has 16 residues. Germline loops: CDR1 SGHTA, CDR2 FQGNSA. V dropped 4 bases and J dropped 0; count of bases not matched to a gene: 6. The CDR3 DNA is TGTGCCAGCAGCTCCGGGACAGGAGGAAGCACAGATACGCAGTATTTT. It encodes CASSSGTGGSTDTQYF.

The genes are TRBV4-1 and TRBJ1-1, with D tentatively TRBD1 (5 bases). The CDR3 is 13 amino acids. V dropped 5 bases and J dropped 5 bases, with 12 bases sitting between them. From germline, CDR1 is MGHRA and CDR2 YSYEKL. As DNA, the CDR3 is TGCGCCAGCAGCAGGGGCAAGGAAACTGAAGCTTTCTTT. Its translation is CASSRGKETEAFF.

The chain recombines TRBV11-2 with TRBJ1-1; maybe TRBD1 (5 bases). The germline CDR1 and CDR2 sequences are SGHAT and FQNNGV. The V end was cut by 5 bases, the J end by 4 bases, with 14 bases between. The CDR3 has 14 residues. CDR3 amino acids: CASSRREAGTEAFF. The CDR3 DNA sequence: TGTGCCAGCAGCCGCAGGGAGGCGGGCACTGAAGCTTTCTTT.

This clonotype has a count of ten or more. This chain links TRBV3-1 with TRBJ2-5; unclear D gene. This CDR3 has 14 amino acids. Germline CDR1 LGHDT, CDR2 YNNKEL (reference sequence). V dropped 1 base and J dropped 2 bases, with 8 bases sitting between them. In nucleotides, the CDR3 is TGTGCCAGCAGCCAAGTGTCACGTCAAGAGACCCAGTACTTC. Its protein product is CASSQVSRQETQYF.

The chain has TRBV6-2 or TRBV6-3 and TRBJ2-1; 7 nucleotides line up with TRBD1. After removal of 5 bases from V and 8 bases from J, the junction contained 12 bases not matched to a gene. The germline gives CDR1 MNHEY, CDR2 SVGEGT. This CDR3 contains 15 residues. The CDR3: CASSPPPGQYDEQFF. The CDR3 nucleotides read TGTGCCAGCAGTCCTCCCCCGGGACAGTACGATGAGCAGTTCTTC.

This clonotype was counted only a few times. The chain couples TRBV6-5 to TRBJ2-2; D may correspond to TRBD1 or TRBD2 (6 bases each). Deletions cut 6 bases from V and 4 bases from J, with 12 bases between. The CDR3 has 14 residues. Germline values: CDR1 MNHEY, CDR2 SVGAGI. CDR3 amino acids: CASREGHSTGELFF. The CDR3 DNA sequence: TGTGCCAGCAGGGAGGGACATAGCACCGGGGAGCTGTTTTTT.

V and J are TRBV20-1 and TRBJ2-7, with 8 bases that match TRBD2. CDR3 length equals 12 residues. The germline gives CDR1 DFQATT, CDR2 SNEGSKA (reference sequence). V was pared by 4 bases and J by 9 bases, with 8 bases of the junction left unmatched. The CDR3 sequence: CSAKGSGEWQYF. CDR3 bases: TGCAGTGCTAAGGGTAGCGGGGAATGGCAGTACTTC.

This clonotype was counted between two and nine times. A much larger clone is a single base away; this may be a read error. The chain carries TRBV7-9 and TRBJ1-2; possible D gene TRBD1, 5 bases. Germline assignment: CDR1 SEHNR and CDR2 FQNEAQ (reference sequence). CDR3 length: 12 amino acids. The CDR3 DNA reads TGTGCCGGCAGCTCCCGGGGGGGTGGCTACACCTTC. Translating gives CAGSSRGGGYTF.

The chain couples TRBV7-9 to TRBJ2-1; D might be TRBD2 (6 bases). Germline V gene lookup returns CDR1 SEHNR and CDR2 FQNEAQ (reference sequence). Trimming stripped 6 bases from V and 0 bases from J, with 15 bases between. This CDR3 region has 16 residues. In DNA form, the CDR3 reads TGTGCCAGCAGTCTGATATACGGGAGCTCCTACAATGAGCAGTTCTTC. Its protein product is CASSLIYGSSYNEQFF. Full variable domain (outside the CDR3, taken from reference TRBV7-9 and TRBJ2-1): DTGVSQNPRHKITKRGQNVTFRCDPISEHNRLYWYRQTLGQGPEFLTYFQNEAQLEKSRLLSDRFSAERPKGSFSTLEIQRTEQGDSAMYLCASSLIYGSSYNEQFFGPGTRLTVL.

This clonotype was observed at least ten times. The genes are TRBV5-6 and TRBJ2-7; tentatively, D is TRBD1 (5 bases). The V gene lost 3 bases and the J gene lost 12 bases, with 13 bases spanning the gap. Germline lookup yields CDR1 SGHDT and CDR2 YYEEEE. The CDR3 runs 11 residues. The CDR3 DNA reads TGTGCCAGCAGCTCAGGACACCAAACGTACTTC. It is translated as CASSSGHQTYF. The complete variable domain, with remaining parts taken from reference TRBV5-6 and TRBJ2-7, reads DAGVTQSPTHLIKTRGQQVTLRCSPKSGHDTVSWYQQALGQGPQFIFQYYEEEERQRGNFPDRFSGHQFPNYSSELNVNALLLGDSALYLCASSSGHQTYFGPGTRLTVT.

The chain uses TRBV6-6 and TRBJ1-4, with 7 bases identical to TRBD1. The CDR3 has 14 amino acids. Germline CDR1 reads MNHNY; CDR2 reads SVGAGI (reference sequence). The trim removed 10 bases at V and 3 bases at J, leaving 8 bases unmatched. The CDR3 region is CATKPGQPNEKLFF. The CDR3 coding sequence is TGTGCCACCAAACCGGGACAGCCTAATGAAAAACTGTTTTTT.

The gene calls are TRBV4-1 and TRBJ1-6; D is unclear. The ends were cut back, 2 bases at V and 16 bases at J, with 12 bases in the middle. The CDR3 is 12 amino acids. Germline V gives CDR1 MGHRA, CDR2 YSYEKL. DNA of the CDR3: TGCGCCAGCAGCCAACTGCTCGGTACACTCCACTTT. This gives the protein CASSQLLGTLHF.

This clonotype was seen many times. The rearrangement links TRBV7-2 to TRBJ2-1; D is ambiguous. The CDR3 spans 14 residues. Trimming pared 3 bases from V and 7 bases from J, leaving 13 bases between. Germline assignment: CDR1 SGHTA and CDR2 FQGNSA. The CDR3: CASSFALAGNEQFF. The CDR3 DNA follows: TGTGCCAGCAGCTTTGCCCTCGCCGGGAATGAGCAGTTCTTC.

The rearrangement joins TRBV12-3 or TRBV12-4 to TRBJ1-2, with 9 bases aligning to TRBD1. The CDR3 contains 17 residues. V lost 1 base, J lost 3 bases, and 9 bases stayed unmatched. The CDR3: CASSLGGQGRTDYGYTF. Here the CDR3 DNA reads TGTGCCAGCAGTTTAGGGGGACAGGGACGTACTGACTATGGCTACACCTTC.

This clonotype was detected a few times. This chain links TRBV7-9 with TRBJ1-6; possible D gene TRBD1, 6 bases. The germline CDR1 and CDR2 sequences are SEHNR and FQNEAQ (reference sequence). The CDR3 runs to 14 residues. V shed 3 bases and J shed 10 bases, with 13 bases lying between them. In DNA form, the CDR3 reads TGTGCCAGCAGCTTGACAGGCTGGACCTCACCCCTCCACTTT. Encoded protein: CASSLTGWTSPLHF.

The CDR3 coding sequence is TGTGCCAGCAGTGCGTGGGCTAGCGGGGGGTACAATGAGCAGTTCTTC. Amino acids: CASSAWASGGYNEQFF. The chain recombines TRBV2 with TRBJ2-1; 11 nucleotides align to TRBD2. CDR3 length: 16 amino acids. Trimming cost V 4 bases and J 4 bases; bases outside gene matches: 6. Per the germline V gene, CDR1 is SNHLY and CDR2 is FYNNEI.

This clonotype was recorded many times. V usage is TRBV20-1 and J usage is TRBJ2-6; D perhaps matches TRBD1 (5 bases). CDR1 and CDR2 from the germline V gene are DFQATT and SNEGSKA (reference sequence). Trimming stripped 1 base from V and 0 bases from J, with 13 bases between. The CDR3 contains 17 residues. CDR3 residues: CSARGAREDSGANVLTF. The CDR3, as DNA: TGCAGTGCTAGAGGGGCCAGGGAAGACTCTGGGGCCAACGTCCTGACTTTC.

Notes on this clonotype: One base away lies a much larger clone, so this may be a sequencing read error. The chain uses TRBV4-2 and TRBJ2-5; 8 bases line up with TRBD2. Germline values: CDR1 LGHNA, CDR2 YNFKEQ. This CDR3 is 16 amino acids long. The DNA for the CDR3 is TGTGCCAGCAGCCAAGAAGGGACTAGAGGGATCGGGACCCAGAACTTC. This encodes CASSQEGTRGIGTQNF.

This clonotype appeared a few times. The rearrangement links TRBV7-2 to TRBJ1-5, with TRBD1 matching 12 bases. The J segment lost 5 bases and the V segment lost 1 base, leaving 12 bases of the junction unmatched. There are 19 residues in the CDR3. CDR1 is SGHTA, CDR2 FQGNSA, per germline. CDR3 loop: CASSLGLKGTGGYDQPQHF. CDR3 nucleotides: TGTGCCAGCAGCTTAGGTTTAAAGGGGACAGGGGGCTATGATCAGCCCCAGCATTTT.

Regarding this clonotype: A read error is possible here, since a much larger clone lies one base away. V usage is TRBV7-9 and J usage is TRBJ2-7; possibly TRBD1 for D (5 bases). This CDR3 has 16 amino acids. Germline-derived CDR1 and CDR2 are SEHNR and FQNEAQ (reference sequence). Trimming left V 0 bases short and J 7 bases short, with 19 bases between. CDR3 sequence: CASSLAPEWQGHEQYF. The CDR3 DNA reads TGTGCCAGCAGCTTAGCCCCCGAGTGGCAGGGCCATGAGCAGTACTTC.